These T cell receptor beta chains were read from a single sample in a study of regulatory T cells in long-lasting Graves disease. TCRdb reprocessed the multiplex PCR reads with MiXCR, giving one entry per CDR3 protein. The sample has 300,000 to 400,000 distinct CDR3 sequences; around 16% are singletons. Sequencing was performed on peripheral blood mononuclear cells (PBMCs), taken at new diagnosis, from a patient treated with antithyroid drugs. Every receptor here comes from a female donor with Graves disease. CDR3s include the opening cysteine and the closing phenylalanine or tryptophan. D genes are given only for firm matches. Clone size is shown for a subset of rows, as once, few, many or a class of expanded clone.

J: TRBJ2-3; size: many; V: TRBV7-9; D: TRBD2; CDR3: CASSWRTSGGTDTQYF
J: TRBJ1-1; size: many; V: TRBV27; D: -; CDR3: CASRTYTEAFF
J: TRBJ2-1; size: many; V: TRBV19; D: TRBD1; CDR3: CASGTGGDNEQFF
J: TRBJ2-7; size: -; V: TRBV20-1; D: -; CDR3: CSAPKAYEQYF
J: TRBJ2-7; size: -; V: TRBV27; D: TRBD1; CDR3: CASRTLLPTGISYEQYF
J: TRBJ2-5; size: many; V: TRBV28; D: -; CDR3: CASSWGAKDQETQYF
J: TRBJ2-1; size: -; V: TRBV14; D: -; CDR3: CASSFDPGTPPNEQFF
J: TRBJ2-5; size: many; V: TRBV6-9; D: TRBD1; CDR3: CASSYRRQGVRETQYF
J: TRBJ2-5; size: many; V: TRBV20-1; D: -; CDR3: CSARDEEYQETQYF
J: -; size: -; V: TRBV5-1; D: TRBD2; CDR3: CASSLAGGASYNEQFF
J: TRBJ2-7; size: -; V: TRBV13; D: TRBD2; CDR3: CASSFRGGAEREQYF
J: TRBJ2-7; size: many; V: TRBV28; D: -; CDR3: CASTPPGGGYEQYF
J: TRBJ1-5; size: many; V: TRBV12-3/TRBV12-4; D: -; CDR3: CASSPSKGQPQHF
J: TRBJ1-1; size: many; V: TRBV7-9; D: -; CDR3: CASSLRKNTEAFF
J: TRBJ2-1; size: -; V: TRBV10-3; D: -; CDR3: CAILRSSDNEQFF
J: TRBJ1-1; size: many; V: TRBV4-1; D: -; CDR3: CASSQGTGTQKNTEAFF
J: TRBJ1-2; size: many; V: TRBV20-1; D: TRBD1; CDR3: CSALGLDRRYGYTF
J: TRBJ1-6; size: few; V: TRBV11-2; D: -; CDR3: CASRITGDSPLHF
J: TRBJ2-7; size: many; V: TRBV20-1; D: TRBD2; CDR3: CSANPSGLAGGGVYEQYF
J: TRBJ1-5; size: many; V: TRBV2; D: -; CDR3: CASSLTDPSNQPQHF
J: TRBJ1-1; size: many; V: TRBV12-5; D: TRBD1; CDR3: CASGPRPGQRDTEAFF
J: TRBJ1-5; size: many; V: TRBV24-1; D: -; CDR3: CATRGTPNQPQHF
J: TRBJ2-5; size: -; V: TRBV14; D: TRBD2; CDR3: CASSQDSLSGRAWNEQYF
J: TRBJ2-1; size: many; V: TRBV11-2; D: -; CDR3: CASSSLLGGPFNEQFF
J: TRBJ2-4; size: many; V: TRBV7-2; D: TRBD1; CDR3: CASSRRTGVGAKNIQYF
J: TRBJ1-2; size: few; V: TRBV7-2; D: -; CDR3: CASSLVGDGGYTF
J: TRBJ1-2; size: many; V: TRBV5-1; D: -; CDR3: CASSLATGSNYGYTF
J: TRBJ2-3; size: few; V: TRBV24-1; D: -; CDR3: CATSATGQDTQYF
J: TRBJ2-1; size: -; V: TRBV6-2/TRBV6-3; D: TRBD2; CDR3: CASRTSGQYNEQFF
J: TRBJ2-2; size: -; V: TRBV29-1; D: -; CDR3: CSVWVGQNTGELFF
J: TRBJ2-5; size: many; V: TRBV7-2; D: TRBD1; CDR3: CASSLDRGAETQYF
J: TRBJ2-5; size: -; V: TRBV6-4; D: -; CDR3: CASSDPETQYF
J: TRBJ1-6; size: few; V: TRBV20-1; D: -; CDR3: CSAPLGGVKDPPLHF
J: TRBJ2-5; size: many; V: TRBV10-2; D: -; CDR3: CATRPLTGTGETQYF
J: TRBJ2-1; size: many; V: TRBV3-1; D: -; CDR3: CASSFGTRGPGNEQFF
J: TRBJ2-3; size: many; V: TRBV5-1; D: -; CDR3: CASQLGPVDTDTQYF
J: TRBJ2-1; size: few; V: TRBV18; D: -; CDR3: CASSRPIGAWRDEQFF
J: TRBJ1-1; size: -; V: TRBV20-1; D: TRBD1; CDR3: CSARDRDREVAIRGTEAFF
J: TRBJ1-1; size: many; V: TRBV5-1; D: TRBD1; CDR3: CASSLANAGQGVEAFF
J: TRBJ1-6; size: many; V: TRBV6-1; D: -; CDR3: CASSLPISYNSPLHF
J: TRBJ2-5; size: many; V: TRBV5-1; D: TRBD2; CDR3: CASSTLAGAGTQYF
J: TRBJ2-7; size: many; V: TRBV28; D: -; CDR3: CASTMGGDSSYEQYF
J: TRBJ2-1; size: -; V: TRBV24-1; D: TRBD2; CDR3: CATSDFRSRTSAHNEQFF
J: -; size: -; V: TRBV29-1; D: -; CDR3: CSVGGGGGNNEQFF
J: TRBJ2-1; size: many; V: TRBV27; D: TRBD2; CDR3: CASSWVASGGYNEQFF
J: TRBJ1-4; size: many; V: TRBV6-1; D: -; CDR3: CASTVGTRNEKLFF
J: TRBJ2-2; size: many; V: TRBV6-1; D: -; CDR3: CASSNLQGTGELFF
J: TRBJ1-1; size: few; V: TRBV7-9; D: -; CDR3: CASIPGGLHTEAFF
J: TRBJ2-5; size: -; V: TRBV6-5; D: -; CDR3: CASSYSGTGSKETQYF
J: TRBJ1-1; size: many; V: TRBV27; D: TRBD1; CDR3: CASSFRAGGLMNTEAFF
J: TRBJ2-7; size: -; V: TRBV28; D: -; CDR3: CASSTGTDDSYEQYF
J: TRBJ2-5; size: -; V: TRBV30; D: -; CDR3: CAWSREGGETQYF
J: TRBJ1-1; size: -; V: TRBV18; D: TRBD1; CDR3: CASTRQGVNTEAFF
J: TRBJ1-2; size: many; V: TRBV27; D: -; CDR3: CASSGGYGYTF
J: TRBJ1-5; size: few; V: TRBV6-1; D: -; CDR3: CASRLGSSNQPQHF
J: TRBJ2-5; size: many; V: TRBV2; D: -; CDR3: CASSESGREQETQYF
J: TRBJ1-6; size: -; V: TRBV14; D: -; CDR3: CASSQDRGGDNNSPLHF
J: TRBJ2-2; size: many; V: TRBV7-6; D: -; CDR3: CASSPDAGERPVVAGELFF